The next 2 T cell receptor beta chains were all read from a single sample in a study of glioma-infiltrating T cells (dated by TCRdb to about 2016). TCRdb records Illumina MiSeq as the sequencer. The iRepertoire nested amplicon-rescue multiplex PCR (arm-PCR) platform was used to amplify TCR alpha and beta CDR3 regions from RNA. In TCRdb, the public reads were trimmed at Q25 with fastp and aligned with MiXCR, with productive beta chains retained. One record per CDR3 amino acid sequence lists the most common genes and DNA. The sample data list approximately 120,000 distinct CDR3 sequences, and 20% to 25% of these were observed just once. Roughly 30% of the sample goes to the ten largest clones. Sample: glioma tissue, nonneoplastic brain tissue, or PBMCs (not recorded which). All receptors come from a human donor with low-grade glioma or glioblastoma, undergoing nonglioma brain surgery, or in good health (not recorded which).

Regarding this clonotype: This could be a read error, since a much larger clone is one nucleotide away. The chain couples TRBV2 to TRBJ1-6, with 7 bases fitting TRBD1. With V trimmed by 7 bases and J by 9 bases, 9 bases remained unmatched. This CDR3 comprises 14 residues. CDR1 and CDR2 (germline): SNHLY, FYNNEI. In DNA form, the CDR3 reads TGTGCCAGCATTTTGACAGGGTACTTTTCACCCCTCCACTTT. Residues: CASILTGYFSPLHF.

At least ten counts were recorded for this clonotype. V is TRBV29-1 and J is TRBJ2-1; 9 nucleotides align to TRBD1. V lost 5 bases and J lost 10; bases outside the gene matches: 3. CDR3 length: 11 residues. Germline-derived CDR1 and CDR2 are SQVTM and ANQGSEA. The CDR3 loop is CSVMDRGEQFF. The CDR3, as DNA: TGCAGCGTTATGGACAGGGGAGAGCAGTTCTTC.